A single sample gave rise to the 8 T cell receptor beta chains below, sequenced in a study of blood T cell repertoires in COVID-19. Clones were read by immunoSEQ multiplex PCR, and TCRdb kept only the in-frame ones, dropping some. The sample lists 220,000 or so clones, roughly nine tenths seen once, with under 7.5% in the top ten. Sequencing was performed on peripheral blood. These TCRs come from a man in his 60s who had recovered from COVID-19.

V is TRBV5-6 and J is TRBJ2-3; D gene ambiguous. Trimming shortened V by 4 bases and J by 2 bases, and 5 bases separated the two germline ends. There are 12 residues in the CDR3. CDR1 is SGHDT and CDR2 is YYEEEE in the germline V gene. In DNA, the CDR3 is TGTGCCAGCAGCCCTTACACAGATACGCAGTATTTT. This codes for CASSPYTDTQYF.

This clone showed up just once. The CDR3 loop reads CASSLDPGTGSQPQHF. CDR3 DNA: TGCGCCAGCAGCTTGGACCCCGGGACAGGGAGTCAGCCCCAGCATTTT. This chain joins TRBV5-1 and TRBJ1-5; 9 nucleotides align to TRBD1. CDR1 is SGHRS, CDR2 YFSETQ, per germline. The length of the CDR3 is 16 residues. Trimming at V came to 0 bases and at J to 6 bases, leaving 7 bases not matched to a gene.

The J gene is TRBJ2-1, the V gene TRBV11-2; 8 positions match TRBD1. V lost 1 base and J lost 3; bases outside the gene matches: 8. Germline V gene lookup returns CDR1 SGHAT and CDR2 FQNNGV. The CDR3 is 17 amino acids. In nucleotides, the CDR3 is TGTGCCAGCAGCTTAGGAGCCGGGACAGGCTTCTACAATGAGCAGTTCTTC. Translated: CASSLGAGTGFYNEQFF.

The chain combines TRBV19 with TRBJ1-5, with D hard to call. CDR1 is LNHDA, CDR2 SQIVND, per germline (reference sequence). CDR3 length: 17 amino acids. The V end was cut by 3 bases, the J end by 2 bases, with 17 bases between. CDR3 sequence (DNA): TGTGCCAGTAGTATTCGGGGAGGCGAGGTAGGCAATCAGCCCCAGCATTTT. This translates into CASSIRGGEVGNQPQHF.

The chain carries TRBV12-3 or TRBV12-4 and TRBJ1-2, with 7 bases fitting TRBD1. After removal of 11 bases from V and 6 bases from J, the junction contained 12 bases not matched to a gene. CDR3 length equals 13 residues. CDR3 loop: CAGGQAGGNGYTF. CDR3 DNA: TGTGCCGGGGGCCAGGCAGGGGGAAATGGCTACACCTTC.

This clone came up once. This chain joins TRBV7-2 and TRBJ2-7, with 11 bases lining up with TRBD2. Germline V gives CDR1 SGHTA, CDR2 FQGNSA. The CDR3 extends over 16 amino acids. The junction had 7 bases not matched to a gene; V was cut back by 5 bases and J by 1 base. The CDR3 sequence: CASSPRGTSGSYEQYF. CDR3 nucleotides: TGTGCCAGCAGCCCGCGAGGGACTAGCGGTTCCTACGAGCAGTACTTC.

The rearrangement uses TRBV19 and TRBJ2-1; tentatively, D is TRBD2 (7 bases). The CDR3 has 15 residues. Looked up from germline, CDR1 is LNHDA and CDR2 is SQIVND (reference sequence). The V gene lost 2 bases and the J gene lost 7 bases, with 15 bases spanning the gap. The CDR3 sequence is CASSILGGRKNEQFF. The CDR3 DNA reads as TGTGCCAGTAGTATATTGGGGGGGCGTAAAAATGAGCAGTTCTTC.

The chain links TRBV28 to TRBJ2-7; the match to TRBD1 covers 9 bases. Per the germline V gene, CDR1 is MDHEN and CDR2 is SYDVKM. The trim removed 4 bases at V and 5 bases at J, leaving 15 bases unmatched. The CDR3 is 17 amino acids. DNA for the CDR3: TGTGCCAGCAGTTGGTTACAGGGGGCGCGTCGGAGCGACGAGCAGTACTTC. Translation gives CASSWLQGARRSDEQYF.